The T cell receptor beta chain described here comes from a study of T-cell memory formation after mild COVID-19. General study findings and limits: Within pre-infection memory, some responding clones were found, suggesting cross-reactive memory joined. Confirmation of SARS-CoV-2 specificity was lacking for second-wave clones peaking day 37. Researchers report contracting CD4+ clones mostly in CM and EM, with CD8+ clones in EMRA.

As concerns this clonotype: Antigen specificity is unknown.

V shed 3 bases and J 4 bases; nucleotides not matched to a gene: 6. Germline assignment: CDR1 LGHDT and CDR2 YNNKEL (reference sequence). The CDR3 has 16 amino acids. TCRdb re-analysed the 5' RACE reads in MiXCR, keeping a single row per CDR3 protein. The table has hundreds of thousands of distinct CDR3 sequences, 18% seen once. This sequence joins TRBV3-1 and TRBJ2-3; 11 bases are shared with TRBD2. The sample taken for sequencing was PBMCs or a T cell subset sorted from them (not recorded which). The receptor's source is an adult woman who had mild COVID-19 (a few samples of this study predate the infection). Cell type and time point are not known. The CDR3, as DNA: TGTGCCAGCAGCCATTTAGCGGGAGGGACGCCAGATACGCAGTATTTT. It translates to CASSHLAGGTPDTQYF.